In this sample, the clone carrying this T cell receptor (beta chain) turned up a few times. Antigen unknown. This sample was included in a study of post-analysis software for immune sequencing data. Study overall: Relapsing-remitting, secondary progressive and progressive-relapsing courses of multiple sclerosis were included.

The CDR3 is 16 amino acids. From germline, CDR1 is SGHKS and CDR2 YYEKEE (reference sequence). The V gene lost 2 bases and the J gene lost 4 bases, with 18 bases spanning the gap. Study outcomes and limitations: Patients used about five TRBV segments, including TRBV5-6, TRBV5-1 and TRBV20-1, more often than controls. Multiple sclerosis patients showed significantly lower normalized Chao1 diversity than controls did. Strong same-batch co-clustering of samples appeared with F measure clustering.

The TCR beta cDNA libraries contained unique molecular identifiers. TCRdb redid the calling of the PCR reads with MiXCR, one entry per CDR3 protein. The data hold 430,000 or so distinct CDR3 sequences, with approximately 42% observed a single time. This sequence originates from a girl aged 2 to 9 with multiple sclerosis. The genes are TRBV5-5 and TRBJ2-5; perhaps TRBD1 as D (5 bases). The sequenced sample was blood. The DNA for the CDR3 is TGTGCCAGCAGCTTAGCTAGGGGAAGGTTTGGAGAGACCCAGTACTTC. Its protein product is CASSLARGRFGETQYF. The variable domain in full, with the rest retrieved from reference TRBV5-5 and TRBJ2-5, is DAGVTQSPTHLIKTRGQQVTLRCSPISGHKSVSWYQQVLGQGPQFIFQYYEKEERGRGNFPDRFSARQFPNYSSELNVNALLLGDSALYLCASSLARGRFGETQYFGPGTRLLVL.